One and the same sample provided the 20 T cell receptor beta chains below, sequenced in a study of identical twins. TCRdb ran MiXCR on the 5' RACE reads and lists one entry per CDR3 protein. This table has approximately 220,000 distinct CDR3 sequences, over 8% appearing once. Sequenced material: memory (CD45RO+) T cells sorted from blood. These receptor sequences come from a woman aged 18-29 years in good health.

This clonotype has at least ten counts. The V and J genes are TRBV18 and TRBJ2-7; TRBD1 agrees at 8 bases. In germline, CDR1 is KGHSH, CDR2 LQKENI. This CDR3 comprises 18 residues. V lost 3 bases and J lost 2; bases outside the gene matches: 15. The CDR3 DNA sequence: TGTGCCAGCTCACCTACGCTTACCCAGGGGGCGAACCCCTACGAGCAGTACTTC. Its translation is CASSPTLTQGANPYEQYF.

At least ten counts were recorded for this clonotype. The CDR3 here is CSAKPGPGNTIYF. CDR3 DNA: TGCAGTGCTAAGCCAGGGCCTGGAAACACCATATATTTT. The rearrangement uses TRBV20-1 and TRBJ1-3, with D maybe TRBD1 (5 bases). Trimming cost V 4 bases and J 2 bases, with 9 bases left between them. The CDR3 length is 13 residues. Germline V gene sequence: CDR1 DFQATT, CDR2 SNEGSKA (reference sequence).

There are many counts of this clonotype. This sequence joins TRBV14 and TRBJ2-2; 8 bases fit TRBD2. The CDR3 runs 18 residues. Per germline, CDR1 SGHDN and CDR2 FVKESK. Germline trimming cut 1 base from V and 3 bases from J; bases unmatched to any gene: 10. This chain's CDR3 is CASSQVRWLAGYTGELFF. The CDR3 region has the DNA TGTGCCAGCAGCCAAGTACGGTGGCTAGCGGGTTACACCGGGGAGCTGTTTTTT.

This clonotype was found a few times. The chain couples TRBV12-3 or TRBV12-4 to TRBJ2-7; D is undetermined. V was cut by 3 bases and J by 6 bases, with 9 bases left in between. The CDR3 runs 12 residues. The CDR3 DNA reads TGTGCCAGCAGTTTCGGCCTCCGCGAGCAGTACTTC. It codes for CASSFGLREQYF.

The chain recombines TRBV15 with TRBJ2-7; D remains ambiguous. The CDR3 extends over 13 amino acids. The V gene lost 0 bases and the J gene lost 5 bases, with 8 bases spanning the gap. From germline, CDR1 is LNHNV and CDR2 YYDKDF (reference sequence). CDR3 region: CATSRDRKHEQYF. In nucleotides, the CDR3 is TGTGCCACCAGCAGAGATCGAAAGCACGAGCAGTACTTC.

The chain combines TRBV20-1 with TRBJ2-2; 13 bases are shared with TRBD2. V shed 6 bases and J 5 bases; nucleotides not matched to a gene: 6. Germline values: CDR1 DFQATT, CDR2 SNEGSKA (reference sequence). The CDR3 consists of 15 residues. The CDR3 DNA sequence: TGCAGTGCAAGACTAGCGGGAGGAGGAACCGGGGAGCTGTTTTTT. Translation: CSARLAGGGTGELFF.

The chain has TRBV20-1 and TRBJ2-7; D may match TRBD1 or TRBD2 (6 bases each). Germline values: CDR1 DFQATT, CDR2 SNEGSKA (reference sequence). The CDR3 runs to 14 residues. The V and J ends lost 5 bases and 6 bases respectively, with 20 bases between them. CDR3 amino acids: CSAGRTDRFSEQYF. The CDR3 DNA is TGCAGTGCTGGGAGGACAGATAGGTTTTCCGAGCAGTACTTC.

The chain combines TRBV9 with TRBJ1-2; no definite D call. The CDR3 extends over 12 amino acids. Germline V gene lookup returns CDR1 SGDLS and CDR2 YYNGEE. V gave up 0 bases and J gave up 13 bases, with 13 bases separating them. CDR3 nucleotides: TGTGCCAGCAGCGTAGACGACACGGCCGGCACCTTC. Protein sequence: CASSVDDTAGTF.

This clonotype has more than one count but fewer than ten. Here the CDR3 DNA reads TGCAGTGCTAGCAGCGGGAGGAACTCCTACGAGCAGTACTTC. This gives the protein CSASSGRNSYEQYF. This chain links TRBV20-1 with TRBJ2-7, with 9 bases identical to TRBD2. This CDR3 has 14 residues. With 3 bases clipped from V and 0 bases from J, the junction kept 3 bases outside the gene matches. Germline V lookup: CDR1 DFQATT, CDR2 SNEGSKA (reference sequence).

A few counts support this clonotype. The rearrangement joins TRBV10-3 to TRBJ1-2, with D unresolved. V was pared by 9 bases and J by 4 bases, with 15 bases between. Germline V gives CDR1 ENHRY, CDR2 SYGVKD. The CDR3 length is 13 residues. CDR3 in amino acids: CAIEPDHSYGYTF. DNA for the CDR3: TGTGCCATAGAACCGGACCACTCCTATGGCTACACCTTC.

This clonotype was counted between two and nine times. The chain has TRBV4-3 and TRBJ1-2, with a tentative D call TRBD1 (5 bases). Germline-derived CDR1 and CDR2 are LGHNA and YSLEER. Trimming cost V 1 base and J 4 bases, with 13 bases left between them. The CDR3 spans 15 residues. The CDR3 DNA sequence: TGCGCCAGCAGCCAAGGACATTCTGGGGGCTATGGCTACACCTTC. Its protein is CASSQGHSGGYGYTF.

The V and J genes are TRBV7-9 and TRBJ1-2; D unclear. With 2 bases removed from V and 3 bases from J, the gap between germline ends came to 7 bases. The CDR3 totals 13 residues. Germline assignment: CDR1 SEHNR and CDR2 FQNEAQ (reference sequence). In nucleotides, the CDR3 is TGTGCCAGCAGCTTACCGCACGACTATGGCTACACCTTC. Its translation: CASSLPHDYGYTF.

This clonotype came up a few times. The V and J genes are TRBV27 and TRBJ2-7; 8 positions match TRBD1. Trimming took 6 bases from V and 2 from J; bases not matched to a gene: 12. CDR1 is MNHEY and CDR2 is SMNVEV in the germline V gene (reference sequence). This CDR3 is 16 amino acids long. The CDR3, as DNA: TGTGCCAGCAGCCGAAACGGACAGGGTCGCCCCTACGAGCAGTACTTC. This encodes CASSRNGQGRPYEQYF.

This clonotype was picked up many times. V and J are TRBV5-1 and TRBJ2-1; 7 bases match TRBD2. This CDR3 has 13 amino acids. Germline CDR1 SGHRS, CDR2 YFSETQ. The ends lost 4 bases at V and 14 bases at J; junction bases unmatched: 12. This CDR3 reads CASSASGETREFF. The CDR3 coding sequence is TGCGCCAGCAGCGCTAGCGGCGAAACCCGGGAGTTCTTC.

V usage is TRBV20-1 and J usage is TRBJ2-1; 15 bases are shared with TRBD2. The V and J ends lost 6 bases and 0 bases, in that order; junction bases with no gene match: 3. The CDR3 is 16 amino acids. Germline assignment: CDR1 DFQATT and CDR2 SNEGSKA (reference sequence). In DNA form, the CDR3 reads TGCAGTGCGGGACTAGCGGGGGGCCGCTCCTACAATGAGCAGTTCTTC. Encoded protein: CSAGLAGGRSYNEQFF.

CDR3 nucleotide sequence: TGCAGTGCTAGACTTGTAATCTCCTACAATGAGCAGTTCTTC. This codes for CSARLVISYNEQFF. This chain connects TRBV20-1 to TRBJ2-1, with D uncertain. The CDR3 consists of 14 residues. V was pared by 2 bases and J by 0 bases, with 8 bases between. Germline CDR1 is DFQATT and CDR2 is SNEGSKA (reference sequence).

This clonotype was recorded a few times. CDR3 sequence: CRGGTATNTEAFF. CDR3 bases: TGCAGGGGAGGGACAGCAACGAACACTGAAGCTTTCTTT. V is TRBV20-1 and J is TRBJ1-1; 7 bases are shared with TRBD1. This CDR3 has 13 amino acids. The germline gives CDR1 DFQATT, CDR2 SNEGSKA (reference sequence).

DNA of the CDR3: TGTGCCAGCAGTTCCGGGACAGGGGGCGTGGAGACCCAGTACTTC. As protein: CASSSGTGGVETQYF. The V call is TRBV12-3 or TRBV12-4, the J call TRBJ2-5, with 12 bases identical to TRBD1. V shed 4 bases and J 5 bases; nucleotides not matched to a gene: 5. The CDR3 extends over 15 amino acids.

V usage is TRBV24-1 and J usage is TRBJ2-3; 12 bases agree with TRBD2. The CDR3 sequence is 15 residues long. V was clipped by 9 bases and J by 7 bases; unmatched bases: 10. The germline V gene encodes CDR1 KGHDR and CDR2 SFDVKD. This CDR3 reads CATSSLAGGRYTQYF. The CDR3 bases are TGTGCCACCTCCTCCCTAGCGGGGGGGCGGTATACGCAGTATTTT.

This clonotype was detected only a few times. The chain is built from TRBV7-8 and TRBJ1-2; perhaps TRBD1 as D (5 bases). This CDR3 is built from 16 residues. CDR1 and CDR2 (germline): SGHVS, FQNEAQ. Deletions cut 6 bases from V and 7 bases from J, with 24 bases between. CDR3 DNA sequence: TGTGCCAGCAGATCGGGTACGAGACAGTCGATGGGTGGCTACACCTTC. This encodes CASRSGTRQSMGGYTF.